This T cell receptor (beta chain) was observed in a study of blood T cell repertoires in COVID-19. About the study: COVID-19 samples from acute and convalescent phases originated in the United States, Italy and Spain.

Study processing details: By means of reference gene primer amplification, nucleated cell counts were estimated. The method was immunoSEQ multiplex PCR; TCRdb's version includes in-frame clones alone and lacks a portion of them. That table gives V, J and clone size, and the DNA gave D and trimming. The sample holds some 290,000 clones, about 90% seen once. CDR1 is MDHEN, CDR2 SYDVKM, per germline. With V trimmed by 6 bases and J by 6 bases, 10 bases remained unmatched. The CDR3 has 15 residues. Seattle researchers signed up patients amid active infection and tracked them longitudinally. This sequence joins TRBV28 and TRBJ2-2, with TRBD1 matching over 7 bases. The TCR comes from a woman younger than 45 with COVID-19, enrolled during active disease. The specimen was peripheral blood. CDR3 in amino acids: CASSGPGGIAGELFF. CDR3 coding DNA: TGTGCCAGCAGCGGCCCAGGGGGTATTGCCGGGGAGCTGTTTTTT.